This TCR beta chain was sequenced for a study of early T cells in non-severe SARS-CoV-2 infection (dated by TCRdb to the early 2020s). Context from the whole study: Because TCR sequencing was done on bulk RNA from unsorted whole blood, the alpha and beta chains could not be paired. Overall results and qualifications from the work: Matching against VDJdb was skewed toward anti-spike CD8 responses, likely underestimated virus-specific expansions, and missed private and CD4 specificities.

Library construction relied on 5' RACE. Sequenced on a NextSeq 500. In the TCR library protocol, unique molecular identifiers were attached to individual cDNA molecules to correct for PCR bias and sequencing error. Sequencing covered both TCR alpha and beta chains, and within each sample the abundances of alpha and beta sequences were tightly co-correlated. The original pipeline was this. Decombinator V4 was used to annotate TCR sequences for V gene, J gene and CDR3. TCRs were defined as expanded if a significant change between any two time points was detected under a Poisson model with p below 0.0001. TCR abundances were normalised to the total number of TCRs sequenced per sample and expressed as counts per million. TRAV1-2 paired with TRAJ12, TRAJ20 or TRAJ33 defined MAIT TCRs, while TRAV10 paired with TRAJ18 defined iNKT TCRs. VDJdb, accessed 1 November 2021, was searched for CMV, EBV and SARS-CoV-2 annotated TCRs, with TCRs annotated for multiple antigens excluded. TCRdb took the public reads, trimmed them with fastp at Q25, ran MiXCR for clone calling and kept in-frame beta chains. Here each entry gathers all rows of one CDR3 protein and keeps the most common genes and DNA. TCRdb's processing, not the authors' own work, is the source of the V and J calls. The sample has 70,000 or so distinct CDR3 sequences on record, approximately 13% of them singletons. Together, the top ten hold about 14% of the sample.

This clonotype was seen ten or more times. The antigen it recognizes is unknown. No quality values exist for individual bases; no much larger clone is one base distant. The study was a case-control design nested within a healthcare worker cohort in London, UK, with weekly nasopharyngeal swab PCR tests and blood sampling. Healthcare workers were recruited during the week of the UK lockdown, between 23 and 31 March 2020, and followed weekly for up to roughly 15 weeks. The CDR3 has 15 amino acids, counting the end cysteine and phenylalanine. Left in the record is the CDR3 DNA by itself, 45 bases read in frame from the first base. Trimming costs V 5 bases and J 4 bases, and their ends lie 21 bases apart. Via the germline V gene (reference sequence), CDR1 is DFQATT and CDR2 SNEGSKA.

The chain links TRBV20-1 with TRBJ2-7; the D gene could be either TRBD1 or TRBD2, each agreeing at 7 bases. The TCR sequence derives from an adult who was a healthcare worker with PCR-confirmed SARS-CoV-2 infection or an uninfected control (not recorded which). The specimen sequenced was whole blood. The sequence in DNA is TGCAGTGCTTACCCCGACAGGGAGGGGGTATACGAGCAGTACTTC. It specifies CSAYPDREGVYEQYF.